Below are 7 T cell receptor beta chains sequenced from a single sample in a study of T cell responses to AZD1222 COVID-19 vaccine. Profiling relied on immunoSEQ multiplex PCR, and the TCRdb table lists in-frame clones only, not all of them. The sample has 150,000 to 200,000 clones; 88% are singletons. Material: peripheral blood, obtained 28 days after the second AZD1222 dose. The receptor source for this set is an adult who received the AZD1222 COVID-19 vaccine.

The chain combines TRBV6-5 with TRBJ2-1; D uncertain. This CDR3 has 15 residues. Trimming took off 6 bases at V and 0 bases at J, with 12 bases between the two ends. Germline V gene lookup returns CDR1 MNHEY and CDR2 SVGAGI. In DNA form, the CDR3 reads TGTGCCAGCAGCCCGAGCACAAGCTCCTACAATGAGCAGTTCTTC. It specifies CASSPSTSSYNEQFF.

The chain is built from TRBV4-3 and TRBJ2-3; D possibly corresponds to TRBD1 (6 bases). Germline CDR1 is LGHNA and CDR2 is YSLEER. Trimming cost V 3 bases and J 1 base, with 17 bases left between them. The CDR3 has 17 residues. The CDR3 nucleotides are TGCGCCAGCAGCCAGAGCCCCGGCAGGGGCGGCACAGATACGCAGTATTTT. It is translated as CASSQSPGRGGTDTQYF.

The chain uses TRBV5-4 and TRBJ2-5; D unresolved. Germline V lookup: CDR1 SGHNT, CDR2 YYREEE (reference sequence). Trimming took 3 bases from V and 4 from J, leaving 1 base between them. CDR3 length: 10 residues. The CDR3 is CASSSETQYF. In DNA form, the CDR3 reads TGTGCCAGCAGCTCAGAGACCCAGTACTTC.

This chain uses TRBV28 with TRBJ2-7; possible D gene TRBD2, 6 bases. This CDR3 region has 13 residues. In germline, CDR1 is MDHEN, CDR2 SYDVKM. V was shortened by 10 bases and J by 3 bases, with 16 bases between the two germline ends. The CDR3 protein is CAIDGTSSYEQYF. CDR3 in DNA: TGTGCCATCGACGGGACTTCAAGCTACGAGCAGTACTTC.

The rearrangement uses TRBV5-4 and TRBJ2-7; D is unclear. V lost 4 bases, J lost 1 base, and 15 bases lay in between. Per the germline V gene, CDR1 is SGHNT and CDR2 is YYREEE (reference sequence). The CDR3 covers 15 residues. Written as DNA, the CDR3 is TGTGCCAGCAGCGTGCCGGGCATGGGGTCCTACGAGCAGTACTTC. The encoded protein is CASSVPGMGSYEQYF. Full variable domain (outside the CDR3, taken from reference TRBV5-4 and TRBJ2-7): ETGVTQSPTHLIKTRGQQVTLRCSSQSGHNTVSWYQQALGQGPQFIFQYYREEENGRGNFPPRFSGLQFPNYSSELNVNALELDDSALYLCASSVPGMGSYEQYFGPGTRLTVT.

The DNA of the CDR3 is TGTGCCAGCAGACCTCTCGGGCAGGGAGGTCCGGAGACCCAGTACTTC. It encodes CASRPLGQGGPETQYF. The V call is TRBV27, the J call TRBJ2-5, with a possible D match to TRBD2 (6 bases). The CDR3 is made up of 16 amino acids. Germline CDR1 and CDR2: MNHEY and SMNVEV (reference sequence). With 6 bases removed from V and 5 bases from J, the gap between germline ends came to 22 bases.

The chain recombines TRBV9 with TRBJ1-3; D unresolved. This CDR3 is 17 amino acids long. Per germline, CDR1 SGDLS and CDR2 YYNGEE. V was clipped by 4 bases and J by 0 bases, with 17 bases between them. The CDR3 here is CASSPRMRSTSGNTIYF. The CDR3 DNA is TGTGCCAGCAGCCCGCGGATGCGGTCCACCTCTGGAAACACCATATATTTT.